The sequence of this T cell receptor beta chain was determined in a study of blood T cell repertoires in COVID-19. The CDR3 has 14 residues. Germline CDR1 and CDR2: SGHTA and FQGTGA. The junction had 6 bases not matched to a gene; V was cut back by 5 bases and J by 3 bases. Clones were sequenced by immunoSEQ multiplex PCR, and TCRdb holds only the in-frame ones, with some missing. The sample contains 81,000 or so clones, around 88% of which appear only once. Sequenced sample: peripheral blood. The rearrangement joins TRBV7-3 to TRBJ2-7; TRBD1 aligns across 8 bases. The TCR was taken from a man aged 45-65 years with active COVID-19. The CDR3 bases are TGTGCCAGCAGCCCGGGACAGGCCTTCTACGAGCAGTACTTC. It codes for CASSPGQAFYEQYF.